The sequence of this T cell receptor (beta chain) was determined in a study of Graves' ophthalmopathy and Graves' hyperthyroidism (dated by TCRdb to between 2018 and 2020). About the investigation overall: Peripheral blood was collected at initial diagnosis, before any treatment. An independent validation cohort was composed of roughly 18 hyperthyroidism patients and some 16 patients who later progressed from hyperthyroidism to ophthalmopathy. TCR beta repertoire signatures were used to distinguish Graves' ophthalmopathy from Graves' hyperthyroidism and to predict progression to ophthalmopathy. To explore V-J signatures distinguishing ophthalmopathy from hyperthyroidism, a discovery set of around 100 patients (fewer than 45 ophthalmopathy, around 55 stable hyperthyroidism) was enrolled. Once sampling was done, hyperthyroidism patients were given methimazole at a starting dose of 30 mg daily, while ophthalmopathy patients were given high-dose intravenous methylprednisolone. In roughly 6 hyperthyroidism patients, T-cell repertoires of thyroid tissue and blood were compared. In total, some 140 blood samples were TCR-sequenced: fewer than 50 ophthalmopathy, under 80 hyperthyroidism and about 17 hyperthyroidism-to-ophthalmopathy patients. Here is what the overall study found, with its caveats: In cross-validation, the 13-signature model distinguished ophthalmopathy from stable hyperthyroidism with 85% to 90% sensitivity and around 81% specificity, and in the test set the corresponding values were about 80% and 75%. Sample size was not predetermined statistically, and investigators were not blinded to group allocation. In validation, the model predicted ophthalmopathy progression with 70.59% sensitivity and approximately 75% specificity; some 13 predicted patients were CT-confirmed with GO in a median of around 6 months. Most expanded thyroid clonotypes with frequency above 0.001 were also detected in blood, suggesting blood repertoires may reflect the thyroid immune response.

This clonotype was seen repeatedly, ten times or more. Its antigen is unknown. Compared with germline, one end of the junction differs, possibly owing to a read error. For repertoire sequencing, TCR beta CDR3 regions were amplified from RNA transcripts. HTBI primers and the Qiagen OneStep RT-PCR kit were used in a first-round RT-PCR, which was followed by a second-round multiplex PCR, size selection and purification. The libraries underwent paired-end sequencing with 100 bp reads on an Illumina HiSeq2000. Per the authors' processing: SOAPnuke was used for read processing, and reads with adapters, uncalled bases, a mean Phred below 15, or no exact constant-primer or identifier match were discarded. COPE v1.2.5 was used to merge the high-quality paired reads. Each unique nucleotide sequence was defined as a clonotype, and clonotypes were aligned to IMGT TRB V, D and J references with MiTCR v1.1. The analysis was limited to V-J combinations with a frequency above 0.0001, which together covered roughly 99% of the repertoires. For each V-J combination, a TCR clonal expansion and chaos score was defined as the ratio of F50 clonal expansion to chaos observed in the TCRdist matrix. Features were reduced by Welch's t-statistics and random forest to about a dozen V-J combinations, which fed a naive Bayes classifier. Thyroid-blood repertoire similarity was quantified with the Morisita-Horn index. TCRdb reprocessing: public reads trimmed at Q25 with fastp, clones called with MiXCR, in-frame beta chains kept. Rows with a matching CDR3 protein are joined into one entry that keeps the most common DNA and genes. These V and J calls are TCRdb output, not the study's own analysis. Present in this sample are some 350,000 distinct CDR3 sequences, about 17% of which were seen just once. The ten largest clonotypes hold approximately 2.4% of the sample.

Stable hyperthyroidism was defined as no progression to ophthalmopathy within 18 months of follow-up. Patients with hyperthyroidism were aged 18 to 65 years, had been newly diagnosed, and had a disease duration of less than 2 months. Patients with other autoimmune diseases, uncontrolled infections, pregnancy or lactation were excluded. Diagnosis was based on clinical symptoms, serum thyroxine, TRAb, thyroid ultrasound and orbital computed tomography. Using Ficoll-Paque density gradient centrifugation, PBMCs were isolated from 8.5 to 10 ml of fresh peripheral blood. Total RNA was extracted using Trizol reagent, and RNA quality was checked on an Agilent 2100 Bioanalyzer. The sample consisted of peripheral blood. The TCR comes from an adult woman with stable Graves' hyperthyroidism.

In nucleotide form, the sequence is TGTGCCAGCTTCGAGCAGGGGGCCCACATTAAGTACTTC. This encodes CASFEQGAHIKYF. The rearrangement joined TRBV11-2 to TRBJ2-4; the junction holds 8 bases that match TRBD1. Including the terminal cysteine and phenylalanine, the CDR3 comprises 13 residues. CDR3 DNA only is kept here, 39 bases in frame from base 1. The germline V gene encodes CDR1 SGHAT and CDR2 FQNNGV.